This T cell receptor beta chain was identified in a study of blood T cell repertoires in COVID-19. For the study at large: COVID-19 samples collected from the United States, Italy and Spain covered acute and convalescent phases. T cells, B-cell-depleted T cells, or PBMCs supplied cDNA or gDNA.

Only in-frame clones appear in the TCRdb table, and some are missing; sequencing was by immunoSEQ multiplex PCR. The table records 250,000 to 350,000 clones, about nine tenths of them present only once. The germline V gene encodes CDR1 SNHLY and CDR2 FYNNEI. The CDR3 has 12 amino acids. V lost 4 bases and J lost 13; bases outside the gene matches: 6. The specimen sequenced was peripheral blood. This receptor was taken from a woman in her 50s who had recovered from COVID-19. V and J are TRBV2 and TRBJ2-1, with TRBD2 matching over 8 bases. The CDR3 DNA is TGTGCCAGCAGTGTAGGGAGCGGGAGACAGTTCTTC. Its translation: CASSVGSGRQFF.